A selection of T cell receptor beta chains follows, all from one sample in a study of T-cell reconstitution after alpha-beta-depleted transplantation in children. TCRdb redid the calling of the PCR reads with MiXCR, one entry per CDR3 protein. The table shows approximately 50,000 distinct CDR3 sequences, with 5% to 6.5% occurring only once. Here the sequenced sample was PBMCs, mostly from graft donor cells, taken 60 days after TCRalphabeta/CD19-depleted stem cell transplant. These receptors all come from a female patient between 2 and 15 years old who had a stem cell transplant for aplastic anemia, so the T cells may come from the graft donor. Both conserved end residues are part of each CDR3. The D gene is left open where the match is weak. Size values are once, few and many counts, or a class for expanded clones, and some rows have none.

V gene	J gene	D gene	clone size	CDR3 DNA	CDR3 protein
TRBV5-1	TRBJ2-5	.	many	TGCGCCAGCAGCTTGGGACTCCAAGAGACCCAGTACTTC	CASSLGLQETQYF
TRBV20-1	TRBJ1-5	TRBD1	few	TGCAGTGCTAGAGACCCGGGACAGGGACGTGATCAGCCCCAGCATTTT	CSARDPGQGRDQPQHF
TRBV13	TRBJ2-3	.	many	TGTGCCAGCAGCCTCCAGACTAGGTGGTACACAGATACGCAGTATTTT	CASSLQTRWYTDTQYF
TRBV28	TRBJ1-2	.	few	TGTGCCAGCAGCCGCTACGGTTCTAACTATGGCTACACCTTC	CASSRYGSNYGYTF
TRBV3-1	TRBJ2-2	.	many	TGTGCCAGCAGCCTAGCGAACACCGGGGAGCTGTTTTTT	CASSLANTGELFF
TRBV7-9	TRBJ2-7	.	many	TGTGCCAGCAGCCCTGACGGGCCCTACGAGCAGTACTTC	CASSPDGPYEQYF
TRBV2	TRBJ2-2	TRBD2	few	TGTGCCAGCAGTGGGGGGAGGGGAACCGGGGAGCTGTTTTTT	CASSGGRGTGELFF
TRBV5-1	TRBJ2-3	TRBD2	many	TGCGCCAGCAGTTTACTTAGCGGGACCAGCACAGATACGCAGTATTTT	CASSLLSGTSTDTQYF
TRBV9	TRBJ2-3	TRBD1	many	TGTGCCAGCAGCGATAACATTAACCTTACCGGGACAGGGAACCCTGATACGCAGTATTTT	CASSDNINLTGTGNPDTQYF
TRBV12-3/TRBV12-4	TRBJ2-7	.	many	TGTGCCAGCAGTTTACAGGGGCGGGAGTACTTC	CASSLQGREYF
TRBV29-1	TRBJ2-7	.	many	TGCAGCGTCCAACAGGGAGGCGGCTACGAGCAGTACTTC	CSVQQGGGYEQYF
TRBV5-1	TRBJ2-2	.	many	TGCGCCAGCAGCCCCAGGGGAAGAGGCGACACCGGGGAGCTGTTTTTT	CASSPRGRGDTGELFF
TRBV7-1	TRBJ2-1	TRBD2	few	TGTGCCAGCAGCACCGTTGGCGGGAGGGCGGGAGGGCAGTTCTTC	CASSTVGGRAGGQFF
TRBV29-1	TRBJ1-2	TRBD1	many	TGCAGCGTTGAAGATCGAGCGACAGGGCTCGTAGAGGGCTACACCTTC	CSVEDRATGLVEGYTF
TRBV7-9	TRBJ2-1	.	many	TGTGCCAGCAGCTCGGGACTTTCACGACAGTTCTTC	CASSSGLSRQFF
TRBV20-1	TRBJ2-3	TRBD2	many	TGCAGTGCTAGGCGCGGGTCGGGACTAGCGGGTTTCACAGATACGCAGTATTTT	CSARRGSGLAGFTDTQYF
TRBV7-8	TRBJ2-3	TRBD2	few	TGTGCCAGCAGCTCCGTGGTGGGGCGGGGGGGCGCAGATACGCAGTATTTT	CASSSVVGRGGADTQYF
TRBV7-3	TRBJ2-2	.	many	TGTGCCAGCAGCTTCCCCGGGGAGCTGTTTTTT	CASSFPGELFF
TRBV20-1	TRBJ2-5	.	.	TGCAGTGCTAGAGCGGAGACCCAGTACTTC	CSARAETQYF
TRBV20-1	TRBJ1-1	.	many	TGCAGTGCCAAGAGGACAGCAAACACTGAAGCTTTCTTT	CSAKRTANTEAFF
TRBV7-9	TRBJ2-1	.	many	TGTGCCAGCAGCTTAGGAAGCGGCTCCTACAATGAGCAGTTCTTC	CASSLGSGSYNEQFF
TRBV5-1	TRBJ2-6	.	.	TGCGCCAGCAGCTTCGACGGCTCTGGGGCCAACGTCCTGACTTTC	CASSFDGSGANVLTF
TRBV5-1	TRBJ2-7	TRBD2	many	TGCGCCAGCAGCTTGGCTAGCGGGCCCACCTACGAGCAGTACTTC	CASSLASGPTYEQYF
TRBV2	TRBJ1-5	TRBD1	.	TGTGCCAGCAGTGAGGGACAGGGTCAGCCCCAGCATTTT	CASSEGQGQPQHF
TRBV29-1	TRBJ2-1	TRBD2	many	TGCAGCGTTGCCCCAGCGGGAGGTTTCGATGAGCAGTTCTTC	CSVAPAGGFDEQFF
TRBV11-2	TRBJ2-7	TRBD2	many	TGTGCCAGCAGCTCGACTAGCGGGAGTGGCGAGCAGTACTTC	CASSSTSGSGEQYF
TRBV6-1	TRBJ1-5	.	few	TGTGCCAGCATCCAACGGGGGGGGGGCGGAAATCAGCCCCAGCATTTT	CASIQRGGGGNQPQHF
TRBV29-1	TRBJ2-2	.	many	TGCAGCGTTCCAGGCGGCGGGGAGCTGTTTTTT	CSVPGGGELFF
TRBV6-4	TRBJ2-3	.	many	TGTGCCAGCAGTGACGGGGGAGACACAGATACGCAGTATTTT	CASSDGGDTDTQYF
TRBV12-3/TRBV12-4	TRBJ1-5	.	many	TGTGCCAGCAGGAACGGTCAGGGTAGTCAGCCCCAGCATTTT	CASRNGQGSQPQHF
TRBV9	TRBJ2-1	TRBD2	many	TGTGCCAGCAGCCGGACTAGCGGGGGAAGCTCCTACAATGAGCAGTTCTTC	CASSRTSGGSSYNEQFF
TRBV5-1	TRBJ2-2	TRBD2	few	TGCGCCAGCAGCTCATCCGGGACTAGCGGGAGGGCCCACACCGGGGAGCTGTTTTTT	CASSSSGTSGRAHTGELFF
TRBV20-1	TRBJ2-5	.	many	TGCAGTGCCTCCGGGACTTTGGAAGGGACCCAGTACTTC	CSASGTLEGTQYF
TRBV7-9	TRBJ2-4	.	.	TGTGCCAGCAGCTTAACCCTAAACATTCAGTACTTC	CASSLTLNIQYF
TRBV5-8	TRBJ2-3	TRBD1	few	TGTGCCAGCAGCTCCGGACAGGGGCGCACAGATACGCAGTATTTT	CASSSGQGRTDTQYF
TRBV28	TRBJ1-1	.	many	TGTGCCACGCGTAAGCAGGGAAACACTGAAGCTTTCTTT	CATRKQGNTEAFF
TRBV5-6	TRBJ1-3	.	many	TGTGCCAGCAGCTTGGCGGGGGGCTCTGGAAACACCATATATTTT	CASSLAGGSGNTIYF
TRBV28	TRBJ2-7	TRBD2	many	TGTGCCAGCAGTTTATATACTAGCGGGAGCCCCTACGAGCAGTACTTC	CASSLYTSGSPYEQYF
TRBV5-6	TRBJ2-5	.	many	TGTGCCAGCAGCTTAGGGCCGGGGTATTATGCGACCCAGTACTTC	CASSLGPGYYATQYF
TRBV7-8	TRBJ1-5	.	.	TGTGCCAGCAGCTTAGCTAACAGGGAGAATCAGCCCCAGCATTTT	CASSLANRENQPQHF
TRBV7-3	TRBJ2-3	.	many	TGTGCCAGCAGCCCGAACCGGGGCACAGATACGCAGTATTTT	CASSPNRGTDTQYF
TRBV6-5	TRBJ2-7	TRBD2	many	TGTGCCAGCACCCCCGGGGGGTGGTCCTCCTACGAGCAGTACTTC	CASTPGGWSSYEQYF
TRBV6-5	TRBJ2-7	TRBD2	many	TGTGCCAGCAGTTACGGGCCTAGCGGGAGGAGTGAGCAGTACTTC	CASSYGPSGRSEQYF
TRBV19	TRBJ2-3	.	few	TGTGCCAGTAGTACTGTAGTCGCAGATACGCAGTATTTT	CASSTVVADTQYF
TRBV7-2	TRBJ2-1	.	many	TGTGCCAGCAGATTGGACAGAGCTTGGCCCAATGAGCAGTTCTTC	CASRLDRAWPNEQFF
TRBV12-3/TRBV12-4	TRBJ2-1	TRBD1	many	TGTGCCAGCAGTGGTAGACAGGGCTCCTACAATGAGCAGTTCTTC	CASSGRQGSYNEQFF
TRBV24-1	TRBJ2-5	TRBD1	many	TGTGCCACCAGCCCCGGGACAGGTATTCCAGAGACCCAGTACTTC	CATSPGTGIPETQYF
TRBV4-2	TRBJ2-2	.	many	TGTGCCAGCAGCCTGCGATCGGGGGGCTGGATGGATGTCGGGGAGCTGTTTTTT	CASSLRSGGWMDVGELFF
TRBV28	TRBJ2-1	.	many	TGTGCCAGCAGAACCCTCATAGGGGGGGACTTCAATGAGCAGTTCTTC	CASRTLIGGDFNEQFF
TRBV5-4	TRBJ2-2	.	many	TGTGCCAGCAGCTCCGCGCAGGGGACCGGGGAGCTGTTTTTT	CASSSAQGTGELFF
TRBV7-2	TRBJ2-7	TRBD1	few	TGTGCCAGCAGCCCAAACAGGGGCGGCTCATGGGAGCAGTACTTC	CASSPNRGGSWEQYF
TRBV28	TRBJ1-5	TRBD1	.	TGTGCCAGCGCGTTCGCACAGCGACAGGGTCAGCCCCAGCATTTT	CASAFAQRQGQPQHF
TRBV5-6	TRBJ1-2	.	many	TGTGCCAGCAGCTTACAGGGCTATGGCTACACCTTC	CASSLQGYGYTF
TRBV20-1	TRBJ2-7	.	many	TGCAGTGCTAGACGGGGCTACGAGCAGTACTTC	CSARRGYEQYF
TRBV9	TRBJ2-2	.	many	TGTGCCAGCAGCGTCTCTAGCAGCACCGGGGAGCTGTTTTTT	CASSVSSSTGELFF